The 18 T cell receptor beta chains below were found in one sample sequenced in a study of long-term antiretroviral therapy in people with HIV. They ran version v3.0 of the immunoSEQ assay at survey level. Only in-frame clones appear in the TCRdb table, and some are missing; sequencing was by immunoSEQ multiplex PCR. The repertoire consists of 40,000 to 50,000 clones, with approximately 94% occurring once and the leading ten covering 2% to 2.5%. This sample comprised unsorted PBMCs, obtained 9.2 years after starting antiretroviral therapy. Every receptor here comes from a man aged 25-40 years with HIV.

The J gene is TRBJ1-5, the V gene TRBV6-1; a possible D gene is TRBD1 (5 bases). The CDR3 sequence is 15 residues long. Trimming left V 4 bases short and J 2 bases short, with 12 bases between. Germline values: CDR1 MNHNS, CDR2 SASEGT. This CDR3 reads CASSARGGGNQPQHF. The DNA for the CDR3 is TGTGCCAGCAGTGCTCGTGGGGGGGGCAATCAGCCCCAGCATTTT.

The gene calls are TRBV14 and TRBJ2-7; possibly TRBD1 for D (5 bases). Trimming pared 1 base from V and 6 bases from J, leaving 13 bases between. This CDR3 region has 14 residues. Germline CDR1 reads SGHDN; CDR2 reads FVKESK. Here the CDR3 reads CASSQAVTDREQYV. DNA of the CDR3: TGTGCCAGCAGCCAAGCCGTGACAGACCGCGAGCAGTACGTC.

The chain employs TRBV28 and TRBJ1-2; tentative D call: TRBD1 (5 bases). Trimming removed 6 bases at V and 2 bases at J, with 10 bases between. This CDR3 has 13 amino acids. Germline CDR1 is MDHEN and CDR2 is SYDVKM. The CDR3 loop is CASRPTENYGYTF. The CDR3 DNA sequence: TGTGCCAGCAGACCGACAGAAAACTATGGCTACACCTTC.

V is TRBV5-4 and J is TRBJ2-3, with D hard to call. Trimming took 0 bases from V and 0 from J, leaving 8 bases between them. The CDR3 has 15 residues. Germline lookup yields CDR1 SGHNT and CDR2 YYREEE (reference sequence). For the CDR3, the DNA is TGTGCCAGCAGCTTGGCTTCCGGGAGCACAGATACGCAGTATTTT. It yields the protein CASSLASGSTDTQYF.

This rearrangement joins TRBV7-9 to TRBJ1-4; D may be TRBD1 (6 bases). The CDR3 has 18 residues. Germline CDR1 and CDR2: SEHNR and FQNEAQ (reference sequence). V gave up 1 base and J gave up 2 bases, with 17 bases separating them. DNA of the CDR3: TGTGCCAGCAGCTTAGTGGGCCGGGACACCGGGACTAATGAAAAACTGTTTTTT. It is translated as CASSLVGRDTGTNEKLFF.

The chain employs TRBV19 and TRBJ1-3; weak D call: TRBD1 (6 bases). The V end was cut by 4 bases, the J end by 2 bases, with 15 bases between. CDR1 is LNHDA and CDR2 is SQIVND in the germline V gene (reference sequence). The CDR3 is 16 residues long. The CDR3 sequence is CASSTAQGMPGNTIYF. In DNA form, the CDR3 reads TGTGCCAGTAGTACCGCACAGGGAATGCCTGGAAACACCATATATTTT.

This clone came up a few times. J is TRBJ1-6 and V is TRBV13, with D maybe TRBD1 (5 bases). Trimming stripped 0 bases from V and 15 bases from J, with 12 bases between. This CDR3 comprises 13 residues. Germline V lookup: CDR1 PRHDT, CDR2 FYEKMQ (reference sequence). The CDR3 region is CASSLGDQGGLHF. As DNA, the CDR3 is TGTGCCAGCAGCTTAGGAGATCAGGGAGGCCTCCACTTT.

This clone came up once. This chain uses TRBV10-2 with TRBJ1-5; D gene uncertain. With 3 bases removed from V and 0 bases from J, the gap between germline ends came to 6 bases. Looked up from germline, CDR1 is WSHSY and CDR2 is SAAADI. The CDR3 is made up of 14 amino acids. The CDR3 here is CASSEVYSNQPQHF. DNA of the CDR3: TGCGCCAGCAGTGAAGTGTATAGCAATCAGCCCCAGCATTTT.

The genes are TRBV2 and TRBJ2-5, with no clear D. Trimming cost V 0 bases and J 4 bases, with 6 bases left between them. Germline lookup yields CDR1 SNHLY and CDR2 FYNNEI. The CDR3 extends over 13 amino acids. CDR3 region: CASSEALRETQYF. The CDR3 DNA sequence: TGTGCCAGCAGTGAAGCGCTTCGAGAGACCCAGTACTTC.

The V call is TRBV7-9, the J call TRBJ1-2; D is possibly TRBD1 (5 bases). This CDR3 is built from 14 residues. The V gene's germline CDR1 is SEHNR and CDR2 FQNEAQ (reference sequence). V lost 3 bases and J 2 bases, leaving 10 bases between the germline ends. The CDR3 is CASSLGTGNYGYTF. As DNA, the CDR3 is TGTGCCAGCAGCTTGGGGACGGGGAACTATGGCTACACCTTC. Together with reference TRBV7-9 and TRBJ1-2, the CDR3 gives the full variable domain: DTGVSQNPRHKITKRGQNVTFRCDPISEHNRLYWYRQTLGQGPEFLTYFQNEAQLEKSRLLSDRFSAERPKGSFSTLEIQRTEQGDSAMYLCASSLGTGNYGYTFGSGTRLTVV.

The CDR3 DNA sequence: TGTGCCAGCAGCTTAACGTCCCGGATAGGGACTAGCAGGGATGAGCAGTTCTTC. Protein: CASSLTSRIGTSRDEQFF. The V and J genes are TRBV7-9 and TRBJ2-1; 9 nucleotides agree with TRBD2. The CDR3 has 18 residues. With 2 bases clipped from V and 8 bases from J, the junction kept 16 bases outside the gene matches. CDR1 SEHNR and CDR2 FQNEAQ come from the germline V gene (reference sequence).

This clone was picked up one time. The chain couples TRBV5-6 to TRBJ1-5; TRBD1 matches at 9 bases. Germline V gene lookup returns CDR1 SGHDT and CDR2 YYEEEE. V lost 1 base, J lost 6 bases, and 5 bases stayed unmatched. CDR3 length: 15 residues. The CDR3 DNA reads as TGTGCCAGCAGCTTGATGGGACAGGGAGGTCAGCCCCAGCATTTT. Residues: CASSLMGQGGQPQHF.

This chain uses TRBV11-2 with TRBJ2-2; 10 nucleotides align to TRBD1. The CDR3 is 18 residues long. CDR1 and CDR2 from the germline V gene are SGHAT and FQNNGV. The ends lost 4 bases at V and 4 bases at J; junction bases unmatched: 12. CDR3 DNA sequence: TGTGCCAGCAGCTCCGGGACAGGGGATATTAGGAGCACCGGGGAGCTGTTTTTT. This codes for CASSSGTGDIRSTGELFF.

V usage is TRBV9 and J usage is TRBJ2-3, with 8 bases identical to TRBD1. The CDR3 sequence is 15 residues long. J was trimmed by 1 base and V by 3 bases; bases with no gene match: 4. Germline CDR1 reads SGDLS; CDR2 reads YYNGEE. CDR3 in DNA: TGTGCCAGCAGCGCCCGGGACAGGCGCACAGATACGCAGTATTTT. It codes for CASSARDRRTDTQYF.

Remarks on this clone: At one of its ends the junction is not consistent with the germline gene, which may arise from a read error. CDR3 residues: CAIGDPGTEAFF. In DNA form, the CDR3 reads TGTGCCATCGGTGACCCAGGGACTGAAGCTTTCTTT. The chain uses TRBV10-3 and TRBJ1-1, with D perhaps matching TRBD1 (5 bases). The CDR3 sequence is 12 residues long. Germline-derived CDR1 and CDR2 are ENHRY and SYGVKD.

The V call is TRBV19, the J call TRBJ2-3, with D possibly TRBD2 on 5 matching bases. The germline CDR1 and CDR2 sequences are LNHDA and SQIVND (reference sequence). The CDR3 has 13 residues. The ends were cut back, 3 bases at V and 4 bases at J, with 8 bases in the middle. The CDR3: CASSMRAADTQYF. CDR3 nucleotide sequence: TGTGCCAGTAGTATGAGGGCGGCAGATACGCAGTATTTT. The full variable domain, rest sourced from reference TRBV19 and TRBJ2-3, is DGGITQSPKYLFRKEGQNVTLSCEQNLNHDAMYWYRQDPGQGLRLIYYSQIVNDFQKGDIAEGYSVSREKKESFPLTVTSAQKNPTAFYLCASSMRAADTQYFGPGTRLTVL.

The rearrangement joins TRBV5-1 to TRBJ2-2; D gene ambiguous. Germline V gene lookup returns CDR1 SGHRS and CDR2 YFSETQ. CDR3 length equals 12 residues. CDR3 region: CASESNTGELFF. The CDR3 bases are TGCGCTTCCGAATCGAACACCGGGGAGCTGTTTTTT.

The V and J genes are TRBV5-1 and TRBJ2-1, with D possibly being TRBD2 (5 bases). Germline lookup yields CDR1 SGHRS and CDR2 YFSETQ. The length of the CDR3 is 16 residues. V lost 1 base and J lost 4, with 15 bases in between. Here the CDR3 DNA reads TGCGCCAGCAGCTTGTTTACCGACGGGAAGTACAATGAGCAGTTCTTC. Translated, it gives CASSLFTDGKYNEQFF.